These 15 T cell receptor beta chains were all obtained from the same sample, sequenced in a study of blood T cell repertoires in COVID-19 (dated by TCRdb to about 2020). Library construction relied on the immunoSEQ multiplex PCR assay. TCRdb obtained this table from immuneACCESS and retained in-frame rearrangements with V and J assigned. These tables miss some clones; where compared with another copy, unresolved V genes account for less than half of the shortfall, and the remainder is unexplained. This sample is represented by more than 250,000 clones; about 86% of them were singletons. The ten largest clones take up roughly 1.1% of the sample. Sequencing was done on a sample of peripheral blood. These receptors were taken from a woman between 50 and 59 years old with acute or convalescent COVID-19.

The V call is TRBV2, the J call TRBJ2-3; TRBD1 matches 8 bases. The germline gives CDR1 SNHLY, CDR2 FYNNEI. With V trimmed by 11 bases and J by 3 bases, 10 bases remained unmatched. The CDR3 runs 14 residues. CDR3 DNA: TGTGCCTGGGTGGGCAGGGGGCGGACAGATACGCAGTATTTT. It codes for CAWVGRGRTDTQYF.

The CDR3 reads CAIKGGDPSGELFF. The CDR3 DNA reads as TGTGCCATCAAGGGGGGGGACCCTAGCGGGGAGCTGTTTTTT. The rearrangement uses TRBV10-3 and TRBJ2-2; tentatively, D is TRBD2 (7 bases). The CDR3 contains 14 residues. The germline V gene has CDR1 ENHRY and CDR2 SYGVKD. V lost 7 bases to trimming and J lost 7 bases, with 16 bases between them.

The chain carries TRBV2 and TRBJ2-1; TRBD2 matches 9 bases. Germline CDR1 reads SNHLY; CDR2 reads FYNNEI. The CDR3 extends over 14 amino acids. V gave up 1 base and J gave up 8 bases; unmatched junction bases: 3. The CDR3 DNA reads TGTGCCAGCAGTGAAGGGGTAGCGGGAGATGAGCAGTTCTTC. It encodes CASSEGVAGDEQFF.

In nucleotides, the CDR3 is TGTGCCAGCCATTTGACAGGTCCGACCGGGGAGCTGTTTTTT. Protein product: CASHLTGPTGELFF. The V and J genes are TRBV7-9 and TRBJ2-2, with D possibly being TRBD1 (6 bases). Trimming cost V 8 bases and J 5 bases, with 15 bases left between them. Germline V gives CDR1 SEHNR, CDR2 FQNEAQ (reference sequence). The CDR3 covers 14 residues.

CDR3: CASSQGLGSRGAEAFF. The DNA of the CDR3 is TGTGCCAGCAGCCAGGGGTTAGGTAGCAGGGGAGCTGAAGCTTTCTTT. The rearrangement uses TRBV3-1 (or the pseudogene TRBV3-2) and TRBJ1-1, with a weak D call TRBD1 (6 bases). The CDR3 runs to 16 residues. CDR1 and CDR2 from the germline V gene are LGHDT and YNNKEL (reference sequence). The V end lost 3 bases, the J end lost 6 bases, and 20 bases lay between the germline ends.

A few counts support this clone. The gene calls are TRBV2 and TRBJ1-1, with D possibly matching TRBD1 (6 bases). Germline V gene data show CDR1 as SNHLY and CDR2 as FYNNEI. Trimming shortened V by 5 bases and J by 1 base, and 14 bases separated the two germline ends. The CDR3 is made up of 15 amino acids. CDR3 nucleotides: TGTGCCAGCAGTTCAAGGGAAGGGGGGAACACTGAAGCTTTCTTT. Translating it yields CASSSREGGNTEAFF.

The V gene is TRBV30, the J gene TRBJ2-7, with 9 bases matching TRBD1. CDR3 size: 15 residues. The V gene end was trimmed by 0 bases and the J gene end by 4 bases; junction bases not matched to a gene: 7. The V gene's germline CDR1 is GTSNPN and CDR2 SVGIG (reference sequence). The CDR3 sequence is CAWSVQGALLYEQYF. The CDR3 nucleotides are TGTGCCTGGAGTGTACAGGGGGCTCTGTTATACGAGCAGTACTTC.

V gene TRBV5-4 combines with J gene TRBJ2-3, with TRBD2 identical over 9 bases. V shed 0 bases, J shed 2 bases, and the junction held 4 bases outside the gene matches. The CDR3 loop spans 16 amino acids. Germline values: CDR1 SGHNT, CDR2 YYREEE (reference sequence). The CDR3 sequence: CASSLGTSAFTDTQYF. The CDR3 DNA follows: TGTGCCAGCAGCTTGGGGACTAGCGCTTTCACAGATACGCAGTATTTT.

This chain joins TRBV4-1 and TRBJ2-2; possible D gene TRBD2, 5 bases. This CDR3 comprises 14 residues. The ends were cut back, 5 bases at V and 4 bases at J, with 11 bases in the middle. Germline V gene lookup returns CDR1 MGHRA and CDR2 YSYEKL. CDR3 bases: TGCGCCAGCAGCTCTGGACTCGTCACCGGGGAGCTGTTTTTT. It encodes CASSSGLVTGELFF.

The chain is built from TRBV7-2 and TRBJ2-7, with TRBD2 matching over 7 bases. The V and J ends lost 1 base and 7 bases, in that order; junction bases with no gene match: 1. Germline CDR1 is SGHTA and CDR2 is FQGNSA. The CDR3 length is 12 residues. CDR3 DNA sequence: TGTGCCAGCAGCTTAGATAGCGGGGAGCAGTACTTC. Its protein is CASSLDSGEQYF.

This clone was picked up a small number of times. The chain uses TRBV23-1 and TRBJ1-2, with D uncertain. TRBV23-1 is an ORF; its function is uncertain. There are 18 residues in the CDR3. The ends were cut back, 0 bases at V and 3 bases at J, with 20 bases in the middle. The CDR3 is CASSQSRSGENGYYGYTF. The CDR3 nucleotides read TGCGCCAGCAGTCAATCAAGGTCGGGTGAGAACGGGTACTATGGCTACACCTTC.

The chain employs TRBV10-3 and TRBJ2-5, with D possibly being TRBD2 (7 bases). V was trimmed by 3 bases and J by 5 bases, leaving 19 bases between them. The CDR3 contains 16 residues. Germline V gene lookup returns CDR1 ENHRY and CDR2 SYGVKD. The CDR3 spells CAISDSRGGRAETQYF. The CDR3 DNA sequence: TGTGCCATCAGTGACTCGAGGGGGGGTCGCGCGGAGACCCAGTACTTC.

The chain employs TRBV6-5 and TRBJ1-1, with 7 bases lining up with TRBD1. V lost 10 bases, J lost 0 bases, and 11 bases stayed unmatched. The length of the CDR3 is 15 residues. Germline-derived CDR1 and CDR2 are MNHEY and SVGAGI. CDR3 bases: TGTGCCATCAAGCACCTAGGGGGCCTGAACACTGAAGCTTTCTTT. Translated, it gives CAIKHLGGLNTEAFF.

The chain employs TRBV19 and TRBJ2-2; possibly TRBD2 for D (6 bases). The length of the CDR3 is 14 residues. Germline CDR1 LNHDA, CDR2 SQIVND (reference sequence). V lost 4 bases to trimming and J lost 4 bases, with 10 bases between them. The CDR3 nucleotides are TGTGCCAGTAGTAAGGGACTGGGCACCGGGGAGCTGTTTTTT. Its translation: CASSKGLGTGELFF.

The V gene is TRBV6-2 or TRBV6-3, the J gene TRBJ1-6; TRBD1 matches 10 bases. Germline trimming cut 5 bases from V and 7 bases from J; bases unmatched to any gene: 5. The CDR3 length is 15 residues. The germline gives CDR1 MNHEY, CDR2 SVGEGT. Here the CDR3 DNA reads TGTGCCAGCAGTGGTCGACAGGGGGCAAATTCACCCCTCCACTTT. Its protein product is CASSGRQGANSPLHF.